These 25 T cell receptor beta chains share one sample of origin, sequenced in a study of cytomegalovirus exposure and HLA in healthy donors. Researchers ran the PCR with 60 Vbeta and 13 Jbeta primers. Using immunoSEQ multiplex PCR, the repertoire was profiled, and TCRdb retains in-frame clones only, with some absent. Among 100,000 to 150,000 clones listed, around 77% were seen once. The sequencing sample was made of PBMCs. The source of these receptors is a woman aged 40 to 50 in good health and CMV-seropositive.

The V call is TRBV4-1, the J call TRBJ2-7, with D tentatively TRBD2 (7 bases). The V gene lost 0 bases and the J gene lost 2 bases, with 11 bases spanning the gap. This CDR3 has 15 amino acids. Germline values: CDR1 MGHRA, CDR2 YSYEKL. The CDR3 region is CASSQDTGGPYEQYF. CDR3 DNA sequence: TGCGCCAGCAGCCAAGATACGGGGGGCCCCTACGAGCAGTACTTC.

V is TRBV18 and J is TRBJ2-7; 7 bases agree with TRBD2. The CDR3 runs 13 residues. Germline CDR1 and CDR2: KGHSH and LQKENI. The V gene end was trimmed by 2 bases and the J gene end by 9 bases; junction bases not matched to a gene: 7. The CDR3 sequence is CASSPTSVMGQYF. The CDR3 DNA reads TGTGCCAGCTCACCAACTAGCGTGATGGGGCAGTACTTC.

This clone was found once. The chain employs TRBV19 and TRBJ2-1, with 7 bases aligning to TRBD2. This CDR3 contains 16 residues. The junction had 10 bases not matched to a gene; V was cut back by 6 bases and J by 2 bases. Germline CDR1 is LNHDA and CDR2 is SQIVND (reference sequence). CDR3 protein: CASSQSPAGTYNEQFF. The CDR3 coding sequence is TGTGCCAGTAGCCAGTCCCCAGCGGGGACCTACAATGAGCAGTTCTTC.

The chain uses TRBV30 and TRBJ1-2, with TRBD1 matching 7 bases. Unmatched junction bases numbered 8, after V lost 4 bases and J lost 3 bases. The germline gives CDR1 GTSNPN, CDR2 SVGIG (reference sequence). This CDR3 spans 14 amino acids. The CDR3 protein is CAWTRDSRDYGYTF. Here the CDR3 DNA reads TGTGCCTGGACCAGGGACAGTCGAGACTATGGCTACACCTTC.

V usage is TRBV5-1 and J usage is TRBJ2-1; D may be TRBD2 (6 bases). The germline V gene encodes CDR1 SGHRS and CDR2 YFSETQ. V shed 3 bases and J shed 6 bases, with 10 bases lying between them. The CDR3 has 13 residues. The CDR3 loop is CASSSLTSNEQFF. For the CDR3, the DNA is TGCGCCAGCAGCTCCCTGACTAGCAATGAGCAGTTCTTC.

The table lists this clone with a few counts. V usage is TRBV5-1 and J usage is TRBJ1-6, with D maybe TRBD1 (6 bases). The CDR3 runs 15 residues. The germline V and J ends were trimmed by 5 bases and 8 bases, with 17 bases remaining between them. Germline V gene data show CDR1 as SGHRS and CDR2 as YFSETQ. The CDR3 DNA reads as TGCGCCAGCAGATATCTCAGGGGTCTTGATTCACCCCTCCACTTT. This gives the protein CASRYLRGLDSPLHF.

This chain uses TRBV7-8 with TRBJ2-7, with 7 bases fitting TRBD1. This CDR3 is 15 amino acids long. Trimming took 1 base from V and 0 from J; bases not matched to a gene: 3. Germline loops: CDR1 SGHVS, CDR2 FQNEAQ. The CDR3 sequence: CASSLEGTVSYEQYF. CDR3 bases: TGTGCCAGCAGCTTAGAGGGGACAGTCTCCTACGAGCAGTACTTC.

The CDR3 nucleotides read TGTGCCAGCAGTGAAGCAGAGGGTCTGGGTAGGACGGAGACCCAGTACTTC. It translates to CASSEAEGLGRTETQYF. V is TRBV2 and J is TRBJ2-5; TRBD2 is a possible D gene (5 bases). CDR1 SNHLY and CDR2 FYNNEI come from the germline V gene. Trimming shortened V by 0 bases and J by 5 bases, and 19 bases separated the two germline ends. This CDR3 is 17 amino acids long. Drawing the rest from reference TRBV2 and TRBJ2-5, the complete variable domain is EPEVTQTPSHQVTQMGQEVILRCVPISNHLYFYWYRQILGQKVEFLVSFYNNEISEKSEIFDDQFSVERPDGSNFTLKIRSTKLEDSAMYFCASSEAEGLGRTETQYFGPGTRLLVL.

The V and J genes are TRBV5-1 and TRBJ2-3; 8 bases line up with TRBD2. The CDR3 loop spans 16 amino acids. The germline CDR1 and CDR2 sequences are SGHRS and YFSETQ. With V trimmed by 0 bases and J by 0 bases, 3 bases remained unmatched. DNA for the CDR3: TGCGCCAGCAGCTTGGGTACTAGCGGAAGCACAGATACGCAGTATTTT. Amino acids: CASSLGTSGSTDTQYF.

Only one count was recorded for this clone. The V gene is TRBV19, the J gene TRBJ1-5, with TRBD1 matching 7 bases. The CDR3 covers 15 residues. The V gene end was trimmed by 5 bases and the J gene end by 6 bases; junction bases not matched to a gene: 10. Germline V gene sequence: CDR1 LNHDA, CDR2 SQIVND (reference sequence). Here the CDR3 reads CASSHYDRAAQPQHF. The CDR3 region has the DNA TGTGCCAGTAGTCATTACGACAGGGCGGCTCAGCCCCAGCATTTT. Full variable domain (remainder filled in from reference TRBV19 and TRBJ1-5): DGGITQSPKYLFRKEGQNVTLSCEQNLNHDAMYWYRQDPGQGLRLIYYSQIVNDFQKGDIAEGYSVSREKKESFPLTVTSAQKNPTAFYLCASSHYDRAAQPQHFGDGTRLSIL.

This clone was picked up a small number of times. This sequence joins TRBV7-6 and TRBJ2-1; 11 nucleotides align to TRBD2. In germline, CDR1 is SGHVS, CDR2 FNYEAQ. The junction had 8 bases not matched to a gene; V was cut back by 5 bases and J by 5 bases. The CDR3 consists of 16 residues. CDR3 loop: CASSGLAGGLNNEQFF. DNA of the CDR3: TGTGCCAGCAGCGGATTAGCGGGAGGGTTAAACAATGAGCAGTTCTTC.

CDR3 in DNA: TGTGCCAGCAGTCGACCAGGGGACGACTATGGCTACACCTTC. Its translation is CASSRPGDDYGYTF. The chain uses TRBV27 and TRBJ1-2, with D tentatively TRBD1 (6 bases). V was cut by 5 bases and J by 3 bases, with 13 bases left in between. Germline CDR1 reads MNHEY; CDR2 reads SMNVEV (reference sequence). The length of the CDR3 is 14 residues.

This chain links TRBV5-1 with TRBJ1-1; the match to TRBD1 covers 7 bases. Germline trimming cut 4 bases from V and 0 bases from J; bases unmatched to any gene: 9. Germline V gives CDR1 SGHRS, CDR2 YFSETQ. The length of the CDR3 is 16 residues. Here the CDR3 reads CASSLWDRSLNTEAFF. The DNA for the CDR3 is TGCGCCAGCAGCCTTTGGGACAGAAGCTTGAACACTGAAGCTTTCTTT.

The J gene is TRBJ2-3, the V gene TRBV7-3; D possibly corresponds to TRBD1 (5 bases). CDR3 size: 15 residues. Germline-derived CDR1 and CDR2 are SGHTA and FQGTGA. The V end was cut by 5 bases, the J end by 1 base, with 13 bases between. The CDR3 reads CASSQTGHGTDTQYF. The CDR3 bases are TGTGCCAGCAGCCAAACAGGTCATGGCACAGATACGCAGTATTTT.

There are a few counts of this clone. This chain connects TRBV27 to TRBJ2-7; 7 positions agree with TRBD1. Trimming removed 4 bases from V and 0 bases from J; junction bases left unmatched: 6. Per germline, CDR1 MNHEY and CDR2 SMNVEV (reference sequence). The CDR3 is 15 residues long. CDR3: CASSSLRGSSYEQYF. The CDR3 DNA reads as TGTGCCAGCAGTTCCCTCAGGGGGAGCTCCTACGAGCAGTACTTC.

The gene calls are TRBV29-1 and TRBJ2-6, with a possible D match to TRBD1 (5 bases). Germline V lookup: CDR1 SQVTM, CDR2 ANQGSEA. This CDR3 spans 15 amino acids. Trimming removed 4 bases at V and 2 bases at J, with 12 bases between. The CDR3 is CSVGRASTGANVLTF. CDR3 DNA: TGCAGCGTTGGCAGGGCGTCGACTGGGGCCAACGTCCTGACTTTC.

This clone was found once. The chain combines TRBV2 with TRBJ2-1; 12 bases are shared with TRBD2. Germline V gives CDR1 SNHLY, CDR2 FYNNEI. The CDR3 has 17 residues. V shed 5 bases and J 3 bases; nucleotides not matched to a gene: 8. This CDR3 reads CASSSTSGSGGYNEQFF. The CDR3 coding sequence is TGTGCCAGCAGTTCGACTAGCGGGAGTGGGGGCTACAATGAGCAGTTCTTC.

This chain connects TRBV28 to TRBJ2-6; a possible D gene is TRBD1 (6 bases). This CDR3 has 15 residues. Trimming shortened V by 6 bases and J by 2 bases, and 11 bases separated the two germline ends. Germline CDR1 is MDHEN and CDR2 is SYDVKM. CDR3 protein: CASSPTGTGANVLTF. CDR3 DNA: TGTGCCAGCAGCCCCACAGGGACTGGGGCCAACGTCCTGACTTTC.

V and J are TRBV5-3 and TRBJ1-5; 7 nucleotides line up with TRBD1. TRBV5-3 is an ORF, with its function uncertain. J lost 8 bases, V lost 4 bases, and 6 bases had no gene match. The length of the CDR3 is 13 residues. The CDR3 DNA follows: TGTGCCAGAAGCAAACAGGGGTTGGAGCCCCAGCATTTT. Residues: CARSKQGLEPQHF.

The chain joins TRBV5-1 to TRBJ1-2; D is undetermined. The CDR3 length is 12 residues. The germline V and J ends were trimmed by 1 base and 8 bases, with 9 bases remaining between them. Germline V CDR1 and CDR2: SGHRS, YFSETQ. DNA for the CDR3: TGCGCCAGCAGCTTGAGCGAGGAGGGCTACACCTTC. It codes for CASSLSEEGYTF.

The chain couples TRBV6-1 to TRBJ1-4; no clear D gene. Germline lookup yields CDR1 MNHNS and CDR2 SASEGT. V lost 5 bases, J lost 7 bases, and 14 bases lay in between. The CDR3 sequence is 14 residues long. The CDR3, as DNA: TGTGCCAGCAGTACATCGAGCGCGGGTGAAAAACTGTTTTTT. Its translation is CASSTSSAGEKLFF.

This chain uses TRBV19 with TRBJ1-5; D is ambiguous. The V and J ends lost 7 bases and 0 bases respectively, with 13 bases between them. The CDR3 contains 15 residues. Germline lookup yields CDR1 LNHDA and CDR2 SQIVND (reference sequence). Here the CDR3 reads CASKVYSHSNQPQHF. CDR3 DNA sequence: TGTGCCAGTAAGGTGTACAGCCATAGCAATCAGCCCCAGCATTTT.

This chain connects TRBV9 to TRBJ2-7; a weak D match, TRBD2 (5 bases). The germline gives CDR1 SGDLS, CDR2 YYNGEE. Trimming shortened V by 4 bases and J by 3 bases, and 17 bases separated the two germline ends. CDR3 length equals 15 residues. The CDR3 here is CASSPSSRAFYEQYF. CDR3 in DNA: TGTGCCAGCAGCCCATCTTCGCGGGCCTTCTACGAGCAGTACTTC.

The chain uses TRBV28 and TRBJ2-1, with 8 bases lining up with TRBD1. Germline V gene lookup returns CDR1 MDHEN and CDR2 SYDVKM. The CDR3 contains 16 residues. J was trimmed by 0 bases and V by 5 bases; bases with no gene match: 6. CDR3 sequence (DNA): TGTGCCAGCAGTACCAGGGGGCCTCACTCCTACAATGAGCAGTTCTTC. Its translation is CASSTRGPHSYNEQFF. Full variable domain (missing parts from reference TRBV28 and TRBJ2-1): DVKVTQSSRYLVKRTGEKVFLECVQDMDHENMFWYRQDPGLGLRLIYFSYDVKMKEKGDIPEGYSVSREKKERFSLILESASTNQTSMYLCASSTRGPHSYNEQFFGPGTRLTVL.

This clone was found once. The rearrangement joins TRBV30 to TRBJ1-5, with 9 bases lining up with TRBD1. This CDR3 has 13 amino acids. Per germline, CDR1 GTSNPN and CDR2 SVGIG (reference sequence). The V and J ends lost 0 bases and 7 bases, in that order; junction bases with no gene match: 1. This CDR3 is CAWSVDRGQPQHF. The CDR3 DNA sequence: TGTGCCTGGAGTGTGGACAGGGGACAGCCCCAGCATTTT.